This record covers a single T cell receptor beta chain. V was pared by 5 bases and J by 4 bases, with 4 bases of the junction left unmatched. Germline-derived CDR1 and CDR2 are SGHTA and FQGNSA. This CDR3 has 15 residues. Only in-frame clones appear in the TCRdb table, and some are missing; sequencing was by immunoSEQ multiplex PCR. The sample has 75,000 to 95,000 clones; under 95% are singletons. This entry belongs to a study of T cell changes during pregnancy in multiple sclerosis. The rearrangement joins TRBV7-2 to TRBJ2-1; 11 bases map to TRBD2. Material: peripheral blood, obtained in the first trimester of pregnancy. The TCR was taken from a female donor with multiple sclerosis, enrolled in a pregnancy study. The CDR3 bases are TGTGCCAGCAGCCCGGGACTAGCGGAGTACAATGAGCAGTTCTTC. Translation gives CASSPGLAEYNEQFF.